This passage covers 11 T cell receptor beta chains from one sample sequenced in a study of T-cell reconstitution after alpha-beta-depleted transplantation in children. A TCRbeta library incorporating unique molecular identifiers was prepared. In TCRdb, the PCR reads were re-called with MiXCR into one record per CDR3 protein. The top ten hold 5% to 6.5% of the sample, which has about 200,000 distinct CDR3 sequences, approximately 6.9% seen once. The material sequenced was PBMCs, taken before TCRalphabeta/CD19-depleted stem cell transplant. All receptors come from a boy between 2 and 15 years old with acute lymphoblastic leukemia, due to receive a stem cell transplant.

This clonotype was observed at least ten times. The CDR3 DNA sequence: TGTGCCAGCACCCCGCGGGCCTCAGATACGCAGTATTTT. Residues: CASTPRASDTQYF. This chain joins TRBV12-3 or TRBV12-4 and TRBJ2-3; D may be TRBD2 (5 bases). The CDR3 has 13 amino acids. V lost 7 bases and J lost 4, with 12 bases in between.

This clonotype was seen repeatedly, ten times or more. V gene TRBV5-1 combines with J gene TRBJ2-3; the D is unclear. CDR1 SGHRS and CDR2 YFSETQ come from the germline V gene. The CDR3 has 11 amino acids. V lost 3 bases and J lost 5, with 4 bases in between. The CDR3 DNA reads TGCGCCAGCAGCTCGTTAGATACGCAGTATTTT. The encoded protein is CASSSLDTQYF.

Ten or more counts support this clonotype. This rearrangement joins TRBV10-2 to TRBJ2-3, with 8 bases fitting TRBD2. The V and J ends lost 3 bases and 0 bases, in that order; junction bases with no gene match: 8. Looked up from germline, CDR1 is WSHSY and CDR2 is SAAADI. The CDR3 totals 17 residues. The CDR3 region has the DNA TGCGCCAGCAGTGACCGGGGCGGGGGGTTCAGCACAGATACGCAGTATTTT. The encoded protein is CASSDRGGGFSTDTQYF.

Many counts were recorded for this clonotype. The rearrangement joins TRBV6-5 to TRBJ1-1; no reliable D call. Germline CDR1 is MNHEY and CDR2 is SVGAGI. V lost 1 base and J 4 bases, leaving 22 bases between the germline ends. This CDR3 contains 18 residues. The CDR3 sequence is CASSYFIIPGRRVTEAFF. CDR3 nucleotides: TGTGCCAGCAGTTACTTTATAATCCCGGGAAGGAGGGTCACTGAAGCTTTCTTT.

This clonotype has at least ten counts. The chain couples TRBV5-5 to TRBJ1-6, with D tentatively TRBD1 (6 bases). This CDR3 comprises 16 residues. The germline V gene encodes CDR1 SGHKS and CDR2 YYEKEE (reference sequence). V gave up 3 bases and J gave up 5 bases, with 15 bases separating them. The CDR3 is CASSSGGHLNNSPLHF. CDR3 in DNA: TGTGCCAGCAGCTCCGGGGGACACCTCAATAATTCACCCCTCCACTTT.

This clonotype was observed many times. The chain joins TRBV11-2 to TRBJ2-3, with 8 bases that match TRBD2. CDR3 length equals 15 residues. V was clipped by 5 bases and J by 2 bases; unmatched bases: 6. Germline CDR1 SGHAT, CDR2 FQNNGV. For the CDR3, the DNA is TGTGCCAGCAGCCCCGACGGGGGGGACACAGATACGCAGTATTTT. This translates into CASSPDGGDTDTQYF.

The V and J genes are TRBV25-1 and TRBJ2-5, with TRBD2 identical over 7 bases. CDR3 size: 14 residues. Germline V lookup: CDR1 MGHDK, CDR2 SYGVNS. V gave up 1 base and J gave up 6 bases; unmatched junction bases: 5. The chain's CDR3 is CASSELGEGKTQYF. CDR3 in DNA: TGTGCCAGCAGTGAATTGGGGGAGGGGAAGACCCAGTACTTC. Filled out from reference TRBV25-1 and TRBJ2-5, the complete variable domain reads EADIYQTPRYLVIGTGKKITLECSQTMGHDKMYWYQQDPGMELHLIHYSYGVNSTEKGDLSSESTVSRIRTEHFPLTLESARPSHTSQYLCASSELGEGKTQYFGPGTRLLVL.

This clonotype has ten or more counts. This chain joins TRBV20-1 and TRBJ2-3; D not certain. CDR1 and CDR2 (germline): DFQATT, SNEGSKA (reference sequence). The CDR3 sequence is 13 residues long. The V and J ends lost 3 bases and 3 bases respectively, with 10 bases between them. This CDR3 reads CSASSVGTDTQYF. In DNA form, the CDR3 reads TGCAGTGCTAGTTCTGTCGGAACAGATACGCAGTATTTT.

The chain joins TRBV28 to TRBJ1-1, with D uncertain. V was clipped by 5 bases and J by 2 bases, with 6 bases between them. CDR3 size: 12 residues. Germline CDR1 reads MDHEN; CDR2 reads SYDVKM. This CDR3 reads CASSPFNTEAFF. CDR3 sequence (DNA): TGTGCCAGCAGTCCCTTTAACACTGAAGCTTTCTTT.

The V gene is TRBV5-1, the J gene TRBJ1-3, with no clear D. Germline V gene lookup returns CDR1 SGHRS and CDR2 YFSETQ. The CDR3 sequence is 14 residues long. The V end lost 4 bases, the J end lost 1 base, and 9 bases lay between the germline ends. The CDR3 DNA reads TGCGCCAGCAGCCGGGATGGGTCTGGAAACACCATATATTTT. Translation gives CASSRDGSGNTIYF.

This clonotype came up many times. The chain couples TRBV3-1 to TRBJ1-6; D gene uncertain. V was cut by 1 base and J by 10 bases, with 8 bases left in between. CDR1 and CDR2 from the germline V gene are LGHDT and YNNKEL (reference sequence). This CDR3 comprises 13 residues. The CDR3 loop reads CASSQAGGSPLHF. In nucleotides, the CDR3 is TGTGCCAGCAGCCAAGCGGGAGGATCACCCCTCCACTTT.